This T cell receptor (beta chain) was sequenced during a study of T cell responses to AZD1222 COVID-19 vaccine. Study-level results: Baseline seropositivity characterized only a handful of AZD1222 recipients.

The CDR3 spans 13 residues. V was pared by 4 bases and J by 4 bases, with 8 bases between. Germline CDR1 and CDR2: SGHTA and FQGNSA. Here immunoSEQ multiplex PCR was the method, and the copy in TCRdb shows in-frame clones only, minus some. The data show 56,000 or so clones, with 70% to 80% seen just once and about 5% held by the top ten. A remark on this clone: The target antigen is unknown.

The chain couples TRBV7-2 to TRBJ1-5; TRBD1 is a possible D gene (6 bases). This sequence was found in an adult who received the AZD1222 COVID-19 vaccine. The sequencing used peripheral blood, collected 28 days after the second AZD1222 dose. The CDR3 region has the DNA TGTGCCAGCAGCTCAGGGGCTAATCAGCCCCAGCATTTT. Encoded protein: CASSSGANQPQHF. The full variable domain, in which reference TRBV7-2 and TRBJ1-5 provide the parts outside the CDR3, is GAGVSQSPSNKVTEKGKDVELRCDPISGHTALYWYRQSLGQGLEFLIYFQGNSAPDKSGLPSDRFSAERTGGSVSTLTIQRTQQEDSAVYLCASSSGANQPQHFGDGTRLSIL.